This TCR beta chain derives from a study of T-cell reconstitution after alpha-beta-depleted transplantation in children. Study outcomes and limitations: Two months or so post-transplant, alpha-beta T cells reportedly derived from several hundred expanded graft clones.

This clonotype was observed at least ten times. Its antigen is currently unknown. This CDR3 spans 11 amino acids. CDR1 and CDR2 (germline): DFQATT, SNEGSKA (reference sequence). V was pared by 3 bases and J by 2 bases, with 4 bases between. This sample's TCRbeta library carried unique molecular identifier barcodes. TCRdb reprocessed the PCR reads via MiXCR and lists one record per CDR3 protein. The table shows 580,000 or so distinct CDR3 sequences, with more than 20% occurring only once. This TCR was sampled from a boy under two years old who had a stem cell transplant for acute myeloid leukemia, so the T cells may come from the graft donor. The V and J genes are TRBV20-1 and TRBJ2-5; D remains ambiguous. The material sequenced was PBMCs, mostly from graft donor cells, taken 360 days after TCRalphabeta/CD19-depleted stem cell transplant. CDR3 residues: CSARPQETQYF. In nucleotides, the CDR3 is TGCAGTGCTAGGCCTCAAGAGACCCAGTACTTC.